What follows describes a single TCR beta chain. The target antigen is unknown. The sample comes from a study of CXCR3-negative and CXCR3-positive naive CD8 T cells. Study observations and caveats: Both naive subsets carried similar amounts of surface CD5, so TCR strength was inferred from TRB CDR3 properties. Fresh PBMCs served for most assays, and CXCR3 expression fell partially after cryopreservation. The TRB CDR3s that CXCR3-positive naive cells carried were more hydrophobic than those of CXCR3-negative naive cells.

In preparing the TRB cDNA libraries, 5' RACE with UMI labels was used. TCRdb reprocessed the 5' RACE reads and stores each CDR3 protein as one record, lacking DNA. The sample includes 8,000 or so distinct CDR3 sequences. Cells classed as naive CD8+ T cells were CD45RO-CCR7+CD27+CD95-. Per the germline V gene, CDR1 is SGHNT and CDR2 is YENEEA. The CDR3 runs to 16 residues. Material for sequencing was naive CXCR3- CD8+ T cells from blood. Subset defined: CD45RO-CCR7+CD27+CD95- naive CD8+ T cells lacking CXCR3 (TNR3-). This clonotype was sampled from a human donor in good health. Some clones in this sample may be carry-over from other donors' samples. The rearrangement links TRBV11-3 to TRBJ2-5; TCRdb's D gene call, TRBD1, goes unchecked for lack of DNA. The CDR3 here is CASSLDRAGFPETQYF.